These T cell receptor beta chains were read from a single sample in a study of OX40 agonist ivuxolimab in advanced cancers. TCRdb keeps only in-frame clones here, not all; method: immunoSEQ multiplex PCR. Of approximately 61,000 clones listed, about 91% are singletons. This specimen consisted of CD4+ or CD8+ T cells sorted from blood, obtained in a trial of the OX40 agonist ivuxolimab. These receptors all stem from an adult with an advanced solid tumor such as melanoma, head and neck, liver or kidney cancer. The CDR3 runs from the conserved cysteine through the conserved F or W. A D gene is named only where the DNA matches it firmly. The size entry is marked missing in some rows and otherwise reads once, few, many or a size class.

clone_size,d_call,j_call,v_call,cdr3_aa,cdr3_nt
NA,NA,TRBJ2-4,TRBV20-1,CSASPGHIQYF,TGCAGTGCTAGCCCGGGGCACATTCAGTACTTC
NA,TRBD1,TRBJ2-5,TRBV7-8,CASSIGQGKEVTQYF,TGTGCCAGCAGCATTGGACAGGGGAAAGAGGTGACCCAGTACTTC
NA,NA,TRBJ1-5,TRBV10-2,CASSESPDQPQHF,TGCGCCAGCAGTGAGTCCCCGGATCAGCCCCAGCATTTT
NA,NA,TRBJ1-2,TRBV27,CASSPYYASLTRQGGGYTF,TGTGCCAGCAGTCCCTACTACGCGAGCCTAACTCGGCAGGGAGGTGGCTACACCTTC
NA,TRBD1,TRBJ2-7,TRBV6-5,CASSYSTGREQYF,TGTGCCAGCAGTTACTCGACAGGGCGGGAGCAGTACTTC
NA,NA,TRBJ1-2,TRBV27,CASRSGAGYGYTF,TGTGCCAGCAGGTCAGGGGCGGGGTATGGCTACACCTTC
once,TRBD1,TRBJ1-1,TRBV7-9,CASSPSGTGLPNTEAFF,TGTGCCAGCAGCCCCTCCGGGACAGGGTTGCCGAACACTGAAGCTTTCTTT
NA,NA,TRBJ2-1,TRBV30,CACFPGLGGDEQFF,TGTGCCTGCTTCCCGGGCTTGGGGGGAGATGAGCAGTTCTTC
NA,TRBD2,TRBJ2-7,TRBV7-9,CASSLNLAETYEQYF,TGTGCCAGCAGCTTAAACCTAGCGGAGACCTACGAGCAGTACTTC
NA,NA,TRBJ1-5,TRBV12-5,CASGLGRTGHYSNQPQHF,TGTGCTAGTGGTTTGGGTCGAACGGGACACTATAGCAATCAGCCCCAGCATTTT
once,NA,TRBJ2-7,TRBV11-2,CASMGSLISYEQYF,TGTGCCAGCATGGGCAGCCTCATCTCCTACGAGCAGTACTTC
NA,TRBD2,TRBJ2-7,TRBV27,CASSYSGSGTYEQYF,TGTGCCAGCAGTTACTCGGGAAGCGGGACCTACGAGCAGTACTTC
NA,NA,TRBJ2-3,TRBV5-4,CASIPSGADTQYF,TGTGCCAGCATCCCTTCAGGGGCCGATACGCAGTATTTT
NA,NA,TRBJ1-2,TRBV28,CASSLGRRGGYGYTF,TGTGCCAGCAGTTTAGGCCGCCGTGGAGGCTATGGCTACACCTTC
NA,NA,TRBJ2-7,TRBV10-1,CASNRDSFDEQYF,TGCGCCAGCAATCGTGACAGTTTCGACGAGCAGTACTTC
NA,TRBD1,TRBJ1-6,TRBV5-1,CASSPGQAPNSPLHF,TGCGCCAGCAGCCCGGGACAGGCTCCTAATTCACCCCTCCACTTT
NA,NA,TRBJ2-2,TRBV9,CASSVQGEGGELFF,TGTGCCAGCAGCGTACAGGGGGAGGGCGGGGAGCTGTTTTTT
NA,TRBD1,TRBJ1-2,TRBV11-2,CASSSTGSNYGYTF,TGTGCCAGCAGCTCGACAGGGTCCAACTATGGCTACACCTTC
NA,NA,TRBJ1-2,TRBV27,CASSVGYGETNYGYTF,TGTGCCAGCAGTGTTGGATATGGGGAGACAAACTATGGCTACACCTTC
NA,TRBD2,TRBJ2-7,TRBV4-1,CASSQRASGNYEQYF,TGCGCCAGCAGCCAACGGGCTAGCGGGAACTACGAGCAGTACTTC
NA,TRBD2,TRBJ2-1,TRBV27,CASSLGWREWPNEQFF,TGTGCCAGCAGTTTAGGGTGGCGGGAGTGGCCCAATGAGCAGTTCTTC
NA,NA,TRBJ1-5,TRBV15,CATSEEKGIGNQPQHF,TGTGCCACCAGCGAGGAGAAAGGGATCGGCAATCAGCCCCAGCATTTT
NA,NA,TRBJ1-5,TRBV4-3,CASSQQRGGNQPQHF,TGCGCCAGCAGCCAACAGAGGGGAGGTAATCAGCCCCAGCATTTT
NA,NA,TRBJ1-1,TRBV5-1,CASSLVWTEAFF,TGCGCCAGCAGCTTGGTGTGGACTGAAGCTTTCTTT
NA,TRBD2,TRBJ2-7,TRBV19,CASSVAGGGSYEQYF,TGTGCCAGTAGTGTAGCGGGAGGGGGCTCCTACGAGCAGTACTTC
NA,NA,TRBJ2-6,TRBV9,CASSDENGQFLSSGANVLTF,TGTGCCAGCAGCGACGAGAACGGACAGTTTCTAAGCTCTGGGGCCAACGTCCTGACTTTC
NA,NA,TRBJ2-7,TRBV4-3,CASSQETSAQQYF,TGCGCCAGCAGCCAAGAGACCAGTGCACAGCAGTACTTC
NA,NA,TRBJ2-1,TRBV7-6,CASSLVSGGGYNEQFF,TGTGCCAGCAGCTTAGTTTCCGGGGGAGGTTACAATGAGCAGTTCTTC
once,NA,TRBJ1-1,TRBV28,CASSPRGYTEAFF,TGTGCCAGCAGCCCCCGGGGGTACACTGAAGCTTTCTTT
once,NA,TRBJ2-3,TRBV28,CASSSDTVRRSTDTQYF,TGTGCCAGCAGTTCAGACACGGTTCGGCGTAGCACAGATACGCAGTATTTT
few,NA,TRBJ2-3,TRBV6-5,CASSPGPTGTDTQYF,TGTGCCAGCAGTCCTGGTCCAACAGGCACAGATACGCAGTATTTT
NA,TRBD2,TRBJ2-1,TRBV6-6,CASTPQREVPEQFF,TGTGCCAGCACTCCCCAGCGGGAGGTACCTGAGCAGTTCTTC
NA,NA,TRBJ2-2,TRBV5-6,CASSPTTWSDTGELFF,TGTGCCAGCAGCCCGACGACGTGGTCAGACACCGGGGAGCTGTTTTTT
NA,NA,TRBJ2-7,TRBV28,CASSRDSTTYEQYF,TGTGCCAGCTCCCGGGACTCAACGACCTACGAGCAGTACTTC
once,NA,TRBJ2-2,TRBV4-3,CASSRPGYTGELFF,TGCGCCAGCAGCCGCCCAGGCTACACCGGGGAGCTGTTTTTT
NA,NA,TRBJ2-2,TRBV29-1,CSVGRGLPGELFF,TGCAGCGTGGGGAGGGGGCTCCCCGGGGAGCTGTTTTTT
NA,TRBD2,TRBJ2-5,TRBV9,CASSVWTSGLETQYF,TGTGCCAGCAGCGTGTGGACTAGCGGGTTAGAGACCCAGTACTTC
NA,NA,TRBJ2-7,TRBV5-6,CASSLGGSSYEQYF,TGTGCCAGCAGCTTAGGAGGGAGCTCCTACGAGCAGTACTTC
NA,TRBD2,TRBJ2-1,TRBV13,CASSLFPSGRNFNEQFF,TGTGCCAGCAGCTTATTCCCTAGCGGGAGAAACTTCAATGAGCAGTTCTTC
NA,TRBD2,TRBJ2-7,TRBV7-8,CASSSSSLLIGRAYEQYF,TGTGCCAGCAGCTCATCGTCCCTTTTAATTGGGAGGGCGTACGAGCAGTACTTC
NA,NA,TRBJ2-2,TRBV9,CASSRYPGPNTGELFF,TGTGCCAGCAGTCGTTATCCCGGGCCAAACACCGGGGAGCTGTTTTTT
NA,TRBD2,TRBJ2-1,TRBV13,CASNPSGAYNEQFF,TGTGCCAGCAACCCTAGCGGAGCCTACAATGAGCAGTTCTTC
NA,NA,TRBJ2-1,TRBV7-2,CATAVAEQFF,TGTGCCACAGCGGTAGCTGAGCAGTTCTTC
NA,NA,TRBJ2-7,TRBV28,CASSLTDSLYEQYF,TGTGCCAGCAGTTTGACGGACAGTCTCTACGAGCAGTACTTC
NA,NA,TRBJ2-6,TRBV7-3,CASSLGHSGANVLTF,TGTGCCAGCAGCTTAGGCCACTCTGGGGCCAACGTCCTGACTTTC
NA,NA,TRBJ2-7,TRBV27,CASSFSGYEQYF,TGTGCCAGCAGTTTCTCTGGCTACGAGCAGTACTTC
NA,NA,TRBJ2-7,TRBV28,CASSLVSTDTAYEQYF,TGTGCCAGCAGTTTAGTCTCCACGGACACAGCCTACGAGCAGTACTTC
NA,NA,TRBJ2-7,TRBV11-3,CASSSRTTYEQYF,TGTGCCAGCAGCTCTCGGACCACCTACGAGCAGTACTTC
NA,NA,TRBJ2-4,TRBV4-3,CASSQEARRENIQYF,TGCGCCAGCAGCCAAGAAGCGAGGCGAGAAAACATTCAGTACTTC
NA,NA,TRBJ1-1,TRBV6-1,CASSEARQGSAEAFF,TGTGCCAGCAGTGAAGCGCGTCAGGGTTCGGCTGAAGCTTTCTTT
once,NA,TRBJ2-7,TRBV4-2,CASSQDPSGLDEQYF,TGTGCCAGCAGCCAAGATCCCAGCGGGTTAGACGAGCAGTACTTC